The text below deals with one T cell receptor (beta chain). The germline gives CDR1 MDHEN, CDR2 SYDVKM. The V and J ends lost 6 bases and 0 bases, in that order; junction bases with no gene match: 4. The CDR3 totals 14 residues. Profiling relied on immunoSEQ multiplex PCR, and the TCRdb table lists in-frame clones only, not all of them. The table shows about 200,000 clones, with 80% to 90% occurring only once. The sample originates from a study of blood T cell repertoires in COVID-19. Overall study: Sources were T cells, B-cell-depleted T cells, or PBMCs; the material itself was cDNA or gDNA.

This chain links TRBV28 with TRBJ1-2; 7 bases line up with TRBD1. This TCR derives from a woman aged 40 to 49 with acute COVID-19. Specimen: PBMCs or T cells enriched from blood (not recorded which). The CDR3 coding sequence is TGTGCCAGCAGCTCCAGGGGGTCTAACTATGGCTACACCTTC. Translating gives CASSSRGSNYGYTF.